These T cell receptor beta chains were read from a single sample in a study of T-cell reconstitution after alpha-beta-depleted transplantation in children. TCRdb analysed the PCR reads with MiXCR anew, one entry per CDR3 protein. The sample lists roughly 420,000 distinct CDR3 sequences; about 17% were seen once. This material consisted of PBMCs, mostly from graft donor cells, taken 360 days after TCRalphabeta/CD19-depleted stem cell transplant. The source is a boy under three years old who had a stem cell transplant for Wiskott-Aldrich syndrome, so the T cells may come from the graft donor. The conserved cysteine and the conserved F or W are not part of the CDR3 here.

TRBJ2-1 TRBV12-3/TRBV12-4 ASSLGAGVPLLGNEQF
TRBJ2-2 TRBV5-1 ASSLVTINTGELF
TRBJ2-1 TRBV10-1 ASSEGTAWPQF
TRBJ2-7 TRBV7-2 ASSLREGAYEQY
TRBJ2-1 TRBV2 ASSPQGAAGNEQF
TRBJ2-3 TRBV24-1 ATSYHGTGNSDTQY
TRBJ2-7 TRBV12-3/TRBV12-4 ASSSGTVVYEQY
TRBJ2-7 TRBV10-3 AISEPRQWSSYEQY
TRBJ2-2 TRBV5-1 ASSLFTVNTGELF
TRBJ1-1 TRBV5-1 ASSPMPALANTEAF
TRBJ2-7 TRBV7-2 ASSMTSGTGYVEQY
TRBJ1-4 TRBV15 ATSRAQGKNEKLF
TRBJ2-1 TRBV10-3 AISEGRRGAYNEQF
TRBJ2-4 TRBV12-3/TRBV12-4 ASRDRVGKNIQY
TRBJ1-5 TRBV12-5 ASGWNGLGQPQH
TRBJ1-4 TRBV7-9 ASSLRPGSVNEKLF
TRBJ2-3 TRBV7-2 ASSFRQVTDTQY
TRBJ2-2 TRBV5-1 ASSRGLAGSTGELF
TRBJ2-5 TRBV7-2 ASSAGGAGETQY
TRBJ2-2 TRBV10-3 AISGLETGELF
TRBJ2-2 TRBV7-2 ASSQSGLVNTGELF
TRBJ2-7 TRBV6-1 ASSRRFGRTGTGHEQY
TRBJ2-3 TRBV6-1 ASKQGLAAYSTDTQY
TRBJ2-2 TRBV5-1 ASSFSLAGAGELF
TRBJ2-5 TRBV12-3/TRBV12-4 ASSINLGGYQETQY
TRBJ2-6 TRBV7-6 ASSSITGYGLSGANVLT
TRBJ2-3 TRBV29-1 SVVARLPDTQY
TRBJ2-3 TRBV11-2 ASSPDSFASGRRDTQY
TRBJ2-1 TRBV12-3/TRBV12-4 ASSRKYYEQF
TRBJ2-3 TRBV7-9 ASSFLIGADTQY
TRBJ2-1 TRBV5-1 ASSLALAGPDEQF
TRBJ2-4 TRBV30 AWSEGWSDIQY
TRBJ2-1 TRBV4-1 ASSLWGAINEQF
TRBJ2-3 TRBV6-5 ASSYLRTGPSTDTQY
TRBJ2-5 TRBV15 ATSRLGTGQETQY
TRBJ2-5 TRBV28 ASSLRGFQETQY
TRBJ2-2 TRBV5-1 ASSLFGLNTGELF
TRBJ2-2 TRBV29-1 SVRWGGKMNGELF
TRBJ2-3 TRBV10-3 AISERPSGSTDTQY
TRBJ2-7 TRBV11-2 ASSLDRTFEQY
TRBJ2-6 TRBV4-1 ASSRLTLVGANVLT
TRBJ2-5 TRBV12-3/TRBV12-4 ASRPRRGETQY
TRBJ2-1 TRBV5-1 ASSSERGHYNEQF
TRBJ2-1 TRBV20-1 SARGNRGNEQF
TRBJ2-7 TRBV20-1 SARDGKRPYEQY
TRBJ2-1 TRBV24-1 ATIGTWNNEQF
TRBJ2-1 TRBV20-1 SATIAKVYYNEQF
TRBJ2-7 TRBV2 ASSEASGITGEQY
TRBJ2-7 TRBV20-1 FARDWGREPYEQY
TRBJ2-1 TRBV14 ASSQVWGSYNEQF
TRBJ1-5 TRBV12-3/TRBV12-4 ASSFWSFGNQPQH
TRBJ2-7 TRBV3-1 ASSQDRGTKSIREQY
TRBJ2-7 TRBV7-2 ASSFPGTGGINEQY
TRBJ1-5 TRBV20-1 SAATGPNQPQH
TRBJ2-1 TRBV24-1 ATSDLGYSYNEQF